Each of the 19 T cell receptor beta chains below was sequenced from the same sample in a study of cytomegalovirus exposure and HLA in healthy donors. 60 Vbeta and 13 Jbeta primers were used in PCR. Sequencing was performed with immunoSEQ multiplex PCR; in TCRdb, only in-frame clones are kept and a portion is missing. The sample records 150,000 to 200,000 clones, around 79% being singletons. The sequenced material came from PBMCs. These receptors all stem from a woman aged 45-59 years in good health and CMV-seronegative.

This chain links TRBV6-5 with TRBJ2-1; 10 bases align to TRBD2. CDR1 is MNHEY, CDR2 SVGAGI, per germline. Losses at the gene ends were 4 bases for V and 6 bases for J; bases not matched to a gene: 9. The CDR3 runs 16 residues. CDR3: CASSLNSGGTPNEQFF. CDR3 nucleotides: TGTGCCAGCAGTTTAAATAGCGGGGGGACTCCCAATGAGCAGTTCTTC.

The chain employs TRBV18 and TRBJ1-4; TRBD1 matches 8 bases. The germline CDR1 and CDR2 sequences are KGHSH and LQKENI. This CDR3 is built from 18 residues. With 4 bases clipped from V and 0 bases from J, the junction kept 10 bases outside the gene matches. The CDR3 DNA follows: TGTGCCAGCTCACTTCAGGGGGCCCGACTTACAACTAATGAAAAACTGTTTTTT. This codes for CASSLQGARLTTNEKLFF.

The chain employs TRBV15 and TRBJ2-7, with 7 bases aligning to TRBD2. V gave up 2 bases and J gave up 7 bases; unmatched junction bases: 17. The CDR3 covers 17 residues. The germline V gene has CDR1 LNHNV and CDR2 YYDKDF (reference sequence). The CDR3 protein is CATSRKRGGASGSEQYF. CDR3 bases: TGTGCCACCAGCAGAAAGCGGGGAGGGGCTAGCGGTTCGGAGCAGTACTTC.

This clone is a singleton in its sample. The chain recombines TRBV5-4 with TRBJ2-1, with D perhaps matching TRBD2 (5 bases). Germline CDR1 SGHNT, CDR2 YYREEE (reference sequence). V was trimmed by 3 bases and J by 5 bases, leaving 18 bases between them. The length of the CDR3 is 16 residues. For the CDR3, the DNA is TGTGCCAGCAGCTGGGGAACCCCGGGATTAGACAATGAGCAGTTCTTC. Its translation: CASSWGTPGLDNEQFF.

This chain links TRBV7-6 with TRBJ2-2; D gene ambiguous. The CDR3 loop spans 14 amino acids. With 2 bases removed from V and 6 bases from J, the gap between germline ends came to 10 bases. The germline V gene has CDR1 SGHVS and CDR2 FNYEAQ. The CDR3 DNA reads TGTGCCAGCAGCTTAAGATCGGGTCCCGGGGAGCTGTTTTTT. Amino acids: CASSLRSGPGELFF.

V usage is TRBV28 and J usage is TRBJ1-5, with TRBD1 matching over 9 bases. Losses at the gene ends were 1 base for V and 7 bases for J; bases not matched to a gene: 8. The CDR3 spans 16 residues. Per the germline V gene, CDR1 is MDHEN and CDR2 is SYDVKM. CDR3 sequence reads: CASSLYEGQGDQPQHF. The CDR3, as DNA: TGTGCCAGCAGTTTATATGAGGGACAGGGCGACCAGCCCCAGCATTTT.

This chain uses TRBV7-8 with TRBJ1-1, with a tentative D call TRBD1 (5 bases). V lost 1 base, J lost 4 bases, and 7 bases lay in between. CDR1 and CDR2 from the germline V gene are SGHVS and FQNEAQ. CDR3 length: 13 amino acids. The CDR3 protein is CASSLDRSTEAFF. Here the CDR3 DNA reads TGTGCCAGCAGCTTAGACAGGAGCACTGAAGCTTTCTTT.

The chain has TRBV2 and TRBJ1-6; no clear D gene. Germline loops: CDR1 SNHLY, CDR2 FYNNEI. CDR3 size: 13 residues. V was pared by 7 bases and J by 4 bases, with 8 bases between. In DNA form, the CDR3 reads TGTGCCAGCATGGTACAGTATAATTCACCCCTCCACTTT. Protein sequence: CASMVQYNSPLHF.

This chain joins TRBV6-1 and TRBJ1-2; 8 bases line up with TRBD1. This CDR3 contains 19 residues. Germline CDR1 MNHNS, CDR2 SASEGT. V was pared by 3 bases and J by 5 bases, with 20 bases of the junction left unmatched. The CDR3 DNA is TGTGCCAGCAGTGATCGAGCGACAGGGGCGGGCCGCCACCTTTATGGCTACACCTTC. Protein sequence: CASSDRATGAGRHLYGYTF.

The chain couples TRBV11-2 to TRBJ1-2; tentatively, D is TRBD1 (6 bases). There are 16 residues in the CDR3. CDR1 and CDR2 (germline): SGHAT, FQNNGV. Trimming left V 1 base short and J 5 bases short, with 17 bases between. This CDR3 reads CASSLGKDRRYYGYTF. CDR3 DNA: TGTGCCAGCAGCTTAGGCAAGGACAGACGATATTATGGCTACACCTTC.

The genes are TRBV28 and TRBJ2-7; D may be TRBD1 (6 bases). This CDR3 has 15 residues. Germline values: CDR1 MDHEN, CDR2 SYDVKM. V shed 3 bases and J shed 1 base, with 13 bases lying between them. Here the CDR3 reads CASSLKQGRSYEQYF. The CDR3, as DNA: TGTGCCAGCAGTTTGAAGCAGGGGCGATCCTACGAGCAGTACTTC.

The CDR3 region has the DNA TGTGCCAGCAGTTTGGCCGGGACTACGAACAATGAGCAGTTCTTC. As protein: CASSLAGTTNNEQFF. This chain connects TRBV28 to TRBJ2-1; 7 bases align to TRBD2. The CDR3 is 15 amino acids. V was clipped by 3 bases and J by 5 bases; unmatched bases: 7. Germline values: CDR1 MDHEN, CDR2 SYDVKM.

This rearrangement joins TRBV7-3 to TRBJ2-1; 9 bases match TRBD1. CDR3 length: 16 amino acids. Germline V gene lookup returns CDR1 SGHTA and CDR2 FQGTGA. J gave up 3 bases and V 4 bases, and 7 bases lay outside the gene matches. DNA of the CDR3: TGTGCCAGCAGCTCCAAAACAGGGGGCGGCTACAATGAGCAGTTCTTC. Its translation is CASSSKTGGGYNEQFF.

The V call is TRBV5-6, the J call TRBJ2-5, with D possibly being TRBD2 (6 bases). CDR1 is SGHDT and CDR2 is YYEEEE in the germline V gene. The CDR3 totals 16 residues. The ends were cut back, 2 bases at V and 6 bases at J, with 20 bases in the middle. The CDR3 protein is CASSFLRDFQLKTQYF. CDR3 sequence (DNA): TGTGCCAGCAGCTTCCTACGGGACTTTCAGTTGAAGACCCAGTACTTC.

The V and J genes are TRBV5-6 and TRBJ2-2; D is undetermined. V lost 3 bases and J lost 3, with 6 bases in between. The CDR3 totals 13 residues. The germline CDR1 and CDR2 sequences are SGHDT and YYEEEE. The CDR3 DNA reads TGTGCCAGCAGCTCTTACTACACCGGGGAGCTGTTTTTT. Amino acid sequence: CASSSYYTGELFF. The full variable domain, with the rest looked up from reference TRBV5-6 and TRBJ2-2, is DAGVTQSPTHLIKTRGQQVTLRCSPKSGHDTVSWYQQALGQGPQFIFQYYEEEERQRGNFPDRFSGHQFPNYSSELNVNALLLGDSALYLCASSSYYTGELFFGEGSRLTVL.

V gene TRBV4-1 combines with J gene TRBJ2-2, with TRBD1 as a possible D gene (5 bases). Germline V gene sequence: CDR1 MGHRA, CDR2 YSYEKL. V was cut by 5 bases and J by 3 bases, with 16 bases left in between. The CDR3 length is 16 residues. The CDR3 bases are TGCGCCAGCAGCACGGAAAGACAGCTGTACACCGGGGAGCTGTTTTTT. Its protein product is CASSTERQLYTGELFF.

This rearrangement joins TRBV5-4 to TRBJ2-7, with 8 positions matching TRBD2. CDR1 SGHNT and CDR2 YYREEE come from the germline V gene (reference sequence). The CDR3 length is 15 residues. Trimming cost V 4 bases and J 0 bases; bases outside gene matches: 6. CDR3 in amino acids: CASSPGGGNSYEQYF. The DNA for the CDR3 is TGTGCCAGCAGCCCGGGGGGGGGAAACTCCTACGAGCAGTACTTC.

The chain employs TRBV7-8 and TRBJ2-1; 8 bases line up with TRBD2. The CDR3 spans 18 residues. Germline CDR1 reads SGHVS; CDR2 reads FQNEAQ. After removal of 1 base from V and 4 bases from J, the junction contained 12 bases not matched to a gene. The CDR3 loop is CASSLGRPGLVKYNEQFF. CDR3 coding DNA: TGTGCCAGCAGCTTAGGCCGACCGGGACTAGTGAAGTACAATGAGCAGTTCTTC. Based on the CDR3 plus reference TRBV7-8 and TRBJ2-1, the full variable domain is GAGVSQSPRYKVAKRGQDVALRCDPISGHVSLFWYQQALGQGPEFLTYFQNEAQLDKSGLPSDRFFAERPEGSVSTLKIQRTQQEDSAVYLCASSLGRPGLVKYNEQFFGPGTRLTVL.

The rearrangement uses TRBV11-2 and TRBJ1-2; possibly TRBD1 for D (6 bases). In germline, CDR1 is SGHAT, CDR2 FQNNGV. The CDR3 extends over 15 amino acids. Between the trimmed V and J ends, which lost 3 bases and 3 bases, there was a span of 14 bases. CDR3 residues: CASSLQPGVHYGYTF. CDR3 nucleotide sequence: TGTGCCAGCAGCTTGCAGCCAGGGGTGCACTATGGCTACACCTTC.